The 26 T cell receptor beta chains in this list originate from one sample, sequenced in a study of blood T cells in healthy people across ages. Primed by a sample-barcoded 5' primer and a J-beta primer mix, a second PCR proceeded for about 7 to 11 cycles. TCRdb called the 5' RACE reads again in MiXCR, with one record for every CDR3 protein. The table records around 1,600,000 distinct CDR3 sequences, approximately 39% of them present only once. The sequenced sample was blood. Every receptor here comes from a woman between 18 and 29 years old in good health.

This rearrangement joins TRBV29-1 to TRBJ2-5, with TRBD1 matching 7 bases. The germline V gene encodes CDR1 SQVTM and CDR2 ANQGSEA. This CDR3 region has 13 residues. Trimming at V came to 7 bases and at J to 2 bases, leaving 7 bases not matched to a gene. CDR3 protein: CSAATGQQETQYF. For the CDR3, the DNA is TGCAGCGCCGCGACGGGACAGCAAGAGACCCAGTACTTC.

This clonotype has more than one count but fewer than ten. The chain combines TRBV7-2 with TRBJ2-1; D possibly corresponds to TRBD2 (5 bases). V gave up 3 bases and J gave up 10 bases, with 16 bases separating them. Germline V gene lookup returns CDR1 SGHTA and CDR2 FQGNSA. This CDR3 contains 14 residues. The CDR3, as DNA: TGTGCCAGCAGCTTGGACTTACAACGGGTCGAGCAGTTCTTC. It yields the protein CASSLDLQRVEQFF.

V usage is TRBV5-1 and J usage is TRBJ2-1; no reliable D call. The length of the CDR3 is 14 residues. Trimming shortened V by 0 bases and J by 8 bases, and 12 bases separated the two germline ends. Per germline, CDR1 SGHRS and CDR2 YFSETQ. CDR3 residues: CASSLGEVLDEQFF. CDR3 DNA: TGCGCCAGCAGCTTGGGAGAGGTCCTCGATGAGCAGTTCTTC. Using reference TRBV5-1 and TRBJ2-1 for the parts outside the CDR3, the full variable domain is KAGVTQTPRYLIKTRGQQVTLSCSPISGHRSVSWYQQTPGQGLQFLFEYFSETQRNKGNFPGRFSGRQFSNSRSEMNVSTLELGDSALYLCASSLGEVLDEQFFGPGTRLTVL.

J is TRBJ2-7 and V is TRBV29-1; TRBD2 aligns across 8 bases. The CDR3 covers 13 residues. V dropped 7 bases and J dropped 3; count of bases not matched to a gene: 8. Germline V gene sequence: CDR1 SQVTM, CDR2 ANQGSEA. The CDR3 region has the DNA TGCAGCGCTTCCAGCGGGAGAGGCTACGAGCAGTACTTC. This sequence encodes CSASSGRGYEQYF.

This clonotype has more than one count but fewer than ten. This chain joins TRBV28 and TRBJ2-4, with 7 bases that match TRBD2. This CDR3 region has 14 residues. V trimming: 4 bases; J trimming: 1 base; junction bases outside the gene matches: 1. Looked up from germline, CDR1 is MDHEN and CDR2 is SYDVKM. In DNA, the CDR3 is TGTGCCAGCAGTTGGGGGGGGGCCAAAAACATTCAGTACTTC. Protein: CASSWGGAKNIQYF.

V gene TRBV20-1 combines with J gene TRBJ1-2; D is undetermined. This CDR3 has 13 residues. The germline CDR1 and CDR2 sequences are DFQATT and SNEGSKA (reference sequence). V was cut by 1 base and J by 3 bases, with 9 bases left in between. The CDR3 DNA reads TGCAGTGCTAGAGTTCGGCCCGACTATGGCTACACCTTC. Its protein product is CSARVRPDYGYTF.

This clonotype was seen more than once but under ten times. The rearrangement joins TRBV20-1 to TRBJ2-7; possibly TRBD2 for D (5 bases). CDR3 length: 14 residues. The V gene's germline CDR1 is DFQATT and CDR2 SNEGSKA (reference sequence). V lost 3 bases to trimming and J lost 7 bases, with 19 bases between them. The CDR3 DNA reads TGCAGTGCTAGCGGGATCAGCCCCTACAATGAGCAGTACTTC. Translated: CSASGISPYNEQYF.

J is TRBJ1-5 and V is TRBV12-3 or TRBV12-4, with D hard to call. The CDR3 totals 13 residues. The V gene lost 5 bases and the J gene lost 6 bases, with 11 bases spanning the gap. The CDR3 DNA is TGTGCCAGCAGTGTTGGGATGGGTCAGCCCCAGCATTTT. Its translation is CASSVGMGQPQHF.

This clonotype was counted only a few times. CDR3 loop: CASSARGHNTEAFF. The CDR3 nucleotides are TGCGCCAGCAGCGCCAGGGGCCATAACACTGAAGCTTTCTTT. The V call is TRBV5-1, the J call TRBJ1-1, with D possibly being TRBD1 (6 bases). The CDR3 spans 14 residues. The germline V gene encodes CDR1 SGHRS and CDR2 YFSETQ. Trimming removed 4 bases at V and 2 bases at J, with 12 bases between. The full variable domain, its missing parts supplied by reference TRBV5-1 and TRBJ1-1, is KAGVTQTPRYLIKTRGQQVTLSCSPISGHRSVSWYQQTPGQGLQFLFEYFSETQRNKGNFPGRFSGRQFSNSRSEMNVSTLELGDSALYLCASSARGHNTEAFFGQGTRLTVV.

This rearrangement joins TRBV29-1 to TRBJ2-6; 7 nucleotides match TRBD1. The CDR3 sequence is 16 residues long. J gave up 1 base and V 4 bases, and 7 bases lay outside the gene matches. Germline V lookup: CDR1 SQVTM, CDR2 ANQGSEA. The CDR3 DNA follows: TGCAGCGTTGGTGGGGACAGTCTGTCTGGGGCCAACGTCCTGACTTTC. Its translation: CSVGGDSLSGANVLTF.

The chain combines TRBV20-1 with TRBJ2-5; TRBD1 agrees at 8 bases. The DNA end favors TRBJ2-1, so the J call may be wrong. Germline CDR1 is DFQATT and CDR2 is SNEGSKA (reference sequence). The CDR3 length is 13 residues. The DNA of the CDR3 is TGCAGTGCTTGGACAGGGCATCAAGAGACCCAGTTCTTC. Protein: CSAWTGHQETQFF.

This clonotype was seen more than once but under ten times. The rearrangement uses TRBV27 and TRBJ2-3; D is possibly TRBD1 or TRBD2 (5 bases each). Trimming left V 5 bases short and J 6 bases short, with 12 bases between. The length of the CDR3 is 13 residues. Germline assignment: CDR1 MNHEY and CDR2 SMNVEV (reference sequence). In nucleotides, the CDR3 is TGTGCCAGCAGTACTGGGGGTTTCGATACGCAGTATTTT. It specifies CASSTGGFDTQYF.

To note about this clonotype: Its ends do not fully match the called genes, so a read error is possible. The J gene is TRBJ1-1, the V gene TRBV25-1, with a possible D match to TRBD1 (5 bases). This CDR3 comprises 14 residues. Germline V lookup: CDR1 MGHDK, CDR2 SYGVNS. The CDR3 DNA sequence: TGTGCCAGCAGTGCAACGACAGCGAACACTGCAGCTTTCTTT. Protein sequence: CASSATTANTAAFF.

This sequence joins TRBV10-3 and TRBJ2-1, with D possibly matching TRBD2 (5 bases). The CDR3 has 15 residues. V was shortened by 10 bases and J by 13 bases, with 29 bases between the two germline ends. Germline assignment: CDR1 ENHRY and CDR2 SYGVKD. CDR3 region: CATGDASTRSETQFF. Here the CDR3 DNA reads TGTGCCACCGGCGACGCTAGCACCCGCAGTGAGACCCAGTTCTTC.

This chain joins TRBV12-3 or TRBV12-4 and TRBJ2-7; no clear D. With 5 bases removed from V and 6 bases from J, the gap between germline ends came to 11 bases. The CDR3 sequence is 12 residues long. The CDR3 DNA sequence: TGTGCCAGCAGTGACGAGGACCGCGAGCAGTACTTC. It yields the protein CASSDEDREQYF.

This clonotype has a handful of counts. The rearrangement links TRBV20-1 to TRBJ2-5; D remains ambiguous. The CDR3 is 12 amino acids. V lost 4 bases to trimming and J lost 1 base, with 7 bases between them. The V gene's germline CDR1 is DFQATT and CDR2 SNEGSKA (reference sequence). Here the CDR3 reads CSAIGTQETQYF. CDR3 in DNA: TGCAGTGCTATCGGCACCCAAGAGACCCAGTACTTC.

This clonotype was counted a few times. The chain recombines TRBV7-9 with TRBJ2-1; 7 bases line up with TRBD1. With the DNA end fitting TRBJ2-7 better, the J assignment may be wrong. Germline loops: CDR1 SEHNR, CDR2 FQNEAQ (reference sequence). The CDR3 extends over 14 amino acids. The CDR3 spells CASTPGQHYNEQYF. CDR3 DNA sequence: TGTGCCAGCACCCCGGGACAGCATTACAATGAGCAGTACTTC.

The chain employs TRBV6-2 or TRBV6-3 and TRBJ1-5; no clear D gene. V lost 5 bases and J lost 0, with 17 bases in between. The CDR3 length is 17 residues. Germline lookup yields CDR1 MNHEY and CDR2 SVGEGT. Here the CDR3 reads CASSPDDIPYSNQPQHF. In nucleotides, the CDR3 is TGTGCCAGCAGTCCCGATGATATCCCCTATAGCAATCAGCCCCAGCATTTT.

The chain carries TRBV10-3 and TRBJ1-1; D unresolved. The CDR3 spans 12 residues. Trimming shortened V by 8 bases and J by 1 base, and 8 bases separated the two germline ends. From germline, CDR1 is ENHRY and CDR2 SYGVKD. CDR3 region: CAIGSGNTEAFF. As DNA, the CDR3 is TGTGCCATCGGGAGCGGGAACACTGAAGCTTTCTTT.

The chain has TRBV9 and TRBJ2-2; 8 bases map to TRBD2. V gave up 3 bases and J gave up 5 bases; unmatched junction bases: 9. From germline, CDR1 is SGDLS and CDR2 YYNGEE. The CDR3 is made up of 16 amino acids. This CDR3 reads CASSARRGDHTGELFF. The DNA of the CDR3 is TGTGCCAGCAGCGCGCGGCGGGGGGATCATACCGGGGAGCTGTTTTTT.

The chain combines TRBV18 with TRBJ2-7, with 9 bases lining up with TRBD1. The CDR3 contains 13 residues. Germline CDR1 KGHSH, CDR2 LQKENI. J lost 5 bases, V lost 5 bases, and 4 bases had no gene match. The CDR3, as DNA: TGTGCCAGCTCAGGGGACAGGGACCACGAGCAGTACTTC. Protein: CASSGDRDHEQYF.

In this sample, this clonotype turned up once. This rearrangement joins TRBV20-1 to TRBJ2-3; TRBD2 agrees at 9 bases. The CDR3 loop spans 14 amino acids. The germline gives CDR1 DFQATT, CDR2 SNEGSKA (reference sequence). With V trimmed by 6 bases and J by 3 bases, 7 bases remained unmatched. CDR3 DNA sequence: TGCAGTGCCCTTAGCGGGAGCGGTACAGATACGCAGTATTTT. Translating it yields CSALSGSGTDTQYF.

The chain carries TRBV7-9 and TRBJ2-1; a weak D match, TRBD2 (6 bases). CDR3 length: 14 residues. The V gene's germline CDR1 is SEHNR and CDR2 FQNEAQ (reference sequence). Trimming cost V 3 bases and J 6 bases, with 12 bases left between them. The CDR3 sequence: CASSFLVAANEQFF. The CDR3 region has the DNA TGTGCCAGCAGCTTTTTGGTAGCGGCCAATGAGCAGTTCTTC.

The V and J genes are TRBV3-1 and TRBJ2-3; 7 nucleotides align to TRBD1. The CDR3 sequence is 17 residues long. V gave up 1 base and J gave up 2 bases; unmatched junction bases: 9. Per germline, CDR1 LGHDT and CDR2 YNNKEL (reference sequence). CDR3 coding DNA: TGTGCCAGCAGCCAAGTCCTCAGGGGGAGTTACACAGATACGCAGTATTTT. Encoded protein: CASSQVLRGSYTDTQYF.

This chain joins TRBV7-3 and TRBJ2-1; possible D gene TRBD1, 6 bases. The CDR3 extends over 14 amino acids. Trimming cost V 4 bases and J 7 bases, with 14 bases left between them. Germline assignment: CDR1 SGHTA and CDR2 FQGTGA. The CDR3 sequence is CASSSGARNNEQFF. The CDR3 coding sequence is TGTGCCAGCAGCTCAGGGGCCAGAAATAATGAGCAGTTCTTC.

The rearrangement links TRBV24-1 to TRBJ2-1, with 8 bases that match TRBD2. This CDR3 is 14 amino acids long. Germline lookup yields CDR1 KGHDR and CDR2 SFDVKD. After removal of 4 bases from V and 13 bases from J, the junction contained 11 bases not matched to a gene. CDR3 sequence: CATSDPRTSGLQFF. The DNA for the CDR3 is TGTGCCACCAGTGACCCTCGAACTAGCGGCTTACAGTTCTTC.